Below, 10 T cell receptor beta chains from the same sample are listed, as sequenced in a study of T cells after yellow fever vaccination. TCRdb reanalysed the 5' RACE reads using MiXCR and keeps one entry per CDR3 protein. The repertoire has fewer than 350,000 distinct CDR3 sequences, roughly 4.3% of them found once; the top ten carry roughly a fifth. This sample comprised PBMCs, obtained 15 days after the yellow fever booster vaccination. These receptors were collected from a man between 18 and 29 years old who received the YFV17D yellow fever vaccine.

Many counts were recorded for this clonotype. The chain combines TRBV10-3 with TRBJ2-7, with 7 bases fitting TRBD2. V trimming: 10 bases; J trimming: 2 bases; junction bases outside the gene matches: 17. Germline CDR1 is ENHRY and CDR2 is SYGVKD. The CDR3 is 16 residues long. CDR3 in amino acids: CATATLAGLRAYEQYF. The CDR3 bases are TGTGCCACAGCGACCTTAGCGGGCCTTAGGGCCTACGAGCAGTACTTC.

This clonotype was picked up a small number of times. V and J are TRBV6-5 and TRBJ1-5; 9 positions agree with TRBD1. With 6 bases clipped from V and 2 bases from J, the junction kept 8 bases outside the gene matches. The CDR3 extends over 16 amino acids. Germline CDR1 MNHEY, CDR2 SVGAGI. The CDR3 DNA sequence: TGTGCCAGCAGCGACACTACAGGGGGCCGCAATCAGCCCCAGCATTTT. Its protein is CASSDTTGGRNQPQHF.

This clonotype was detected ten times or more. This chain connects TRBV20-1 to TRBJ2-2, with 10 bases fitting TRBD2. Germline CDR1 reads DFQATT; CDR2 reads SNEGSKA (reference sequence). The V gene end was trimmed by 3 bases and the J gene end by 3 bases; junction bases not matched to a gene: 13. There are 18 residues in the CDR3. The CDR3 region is CSASPQRGGLRDTGELFF. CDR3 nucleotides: TGCAGTGCTAGTCCCCAGCGGGGGGGCCTCCGTGACACCGGGGAGCTGTTTTTT.

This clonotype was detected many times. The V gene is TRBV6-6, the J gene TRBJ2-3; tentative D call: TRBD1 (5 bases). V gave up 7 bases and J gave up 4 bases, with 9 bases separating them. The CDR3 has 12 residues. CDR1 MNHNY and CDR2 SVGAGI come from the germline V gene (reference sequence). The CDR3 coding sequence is TGTGCCAGCAAGTCAGGGCCAGATACGCAGTATTTT. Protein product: CASKSGPDTQYF.

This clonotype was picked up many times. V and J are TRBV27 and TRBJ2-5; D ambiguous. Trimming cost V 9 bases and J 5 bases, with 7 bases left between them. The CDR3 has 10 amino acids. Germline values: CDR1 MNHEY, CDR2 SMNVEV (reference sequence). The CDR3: CARKDETQYF. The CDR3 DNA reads TGTGCCAGAAAGGATGAGACCCAGTACTTC.

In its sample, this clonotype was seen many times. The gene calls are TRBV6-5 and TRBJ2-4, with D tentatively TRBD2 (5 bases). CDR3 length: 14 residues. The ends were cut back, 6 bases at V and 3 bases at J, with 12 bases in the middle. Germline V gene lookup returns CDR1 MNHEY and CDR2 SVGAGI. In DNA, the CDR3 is TGTGCCAGCAGGTCTCGGGATGGCAAAAACATTCAGTACTTC. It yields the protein CASRSRDGKNIQYF.

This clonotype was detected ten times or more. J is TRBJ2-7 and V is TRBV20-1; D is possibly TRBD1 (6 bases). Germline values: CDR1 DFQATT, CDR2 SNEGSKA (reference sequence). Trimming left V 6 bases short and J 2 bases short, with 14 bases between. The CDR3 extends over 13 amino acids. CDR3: CSAAGAETYEQYF. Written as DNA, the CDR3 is TGCAGTGCCGCAGGGGCGGAAACCTACGAGCAGTACTTC.

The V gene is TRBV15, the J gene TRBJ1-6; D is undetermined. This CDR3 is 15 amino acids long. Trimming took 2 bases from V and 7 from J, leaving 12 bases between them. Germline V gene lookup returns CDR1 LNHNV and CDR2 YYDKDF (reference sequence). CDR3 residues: CATSRNHYPNSPLHF. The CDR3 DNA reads TGTGCCACCAGCAGAAACCACTATCCCAATTCACCCCTCCACTTT.

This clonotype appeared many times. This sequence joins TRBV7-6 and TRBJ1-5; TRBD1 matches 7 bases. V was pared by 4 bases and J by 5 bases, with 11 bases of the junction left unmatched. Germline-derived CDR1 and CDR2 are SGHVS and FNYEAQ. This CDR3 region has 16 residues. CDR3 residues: CASSSSYRGGDQPQHF. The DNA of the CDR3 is TGTGCCAGCAGCTCCTCGTACAGGGGAGGGGATCAGCCCCAGCATTTT.

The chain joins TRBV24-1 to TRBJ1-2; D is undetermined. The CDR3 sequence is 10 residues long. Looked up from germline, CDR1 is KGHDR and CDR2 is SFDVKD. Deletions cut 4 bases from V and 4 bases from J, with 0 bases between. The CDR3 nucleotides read TGTGCCACCAGTGACTATGGCTACACCTTC. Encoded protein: CATSDYGYTF.